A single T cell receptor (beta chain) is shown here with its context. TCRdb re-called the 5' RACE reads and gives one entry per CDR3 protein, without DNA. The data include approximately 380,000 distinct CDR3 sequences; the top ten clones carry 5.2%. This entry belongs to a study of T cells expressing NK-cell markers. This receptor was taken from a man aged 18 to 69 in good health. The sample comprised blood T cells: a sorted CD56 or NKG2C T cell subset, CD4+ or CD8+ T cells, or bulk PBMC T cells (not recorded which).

The CDR3 loop reads CASSTGDRDSPEAFF. The chain employs TRBV3-1 and TRBJ1-1; TCRdb reports TRBD1, a call that lacks DNA to check it against. CDR3 length: 15 residues. Germline assignment: CDR1 LGHDT and CDR2 YNNKEL (reference sequence).